This T cell receptor beta chain was found in a study of stem cell transplantation in POMP-related autoinflammatory disease. Assay used: immunoSEQ multiplex PCR; TCRdb lists only in-frame clones, some missing. The table records thousands of clones, approximately 88% of them present only once. The CDR3 totals 17 residues. Germline CDR1 SNHLY, CDR2 FYNNEI. V was pared by 8 bases and J by 0 bases, with 20 bases between. The clonotype comes from a human patient with POMP-related autoinflammation and immune dysregulation (PRAID). Some T cells may be the graft donor's. The rearrangement uses TRBV2 and TRBJ2-1, with D possibly TRBD1 on 5 matching bases. The sequences come from CD8+ T cells from PBMCs, collected after stem cell transplantation. The CDR3 sequence is CASESPVGHDSYNEQFF. The CDR3 bases are TGTGCCAGCGAGAGCCCCGTAGGACACGACTCCTACAATGAGCAGTTCTTC.